The 30 T cell receptor beta chains given below trace back to one sample, sequenced in a study of shared clonotypes between healthy human individuals. Libraries were prepared by immunoSEQ multiplex PCR; TCRdb keeps only in-frame clonotypes and omits some of them. In the table there are approximately 2.1 million clones, just over 90% of which are singletons. Material for sequencing was naive CD4+ T cells from PBMCs. Subset here: CD45RA+ positively selected. The receptors originated from a man aged 18 to 30 in good health. Some clones in this sample may be carry-over from other donors' samples.

The sample holds one count of this clone. The rearrangement uses TRBV4-3 and TRBJ2-3; D is undetermined. The V and J ends lost 1 base and 2 bases respectively, with 7 bases between them. This CDR3 region has 14 residues. In germline, CDR1 is LGHNA, CDR2 YSLEER. CDR3 bases: TGCGCCAGCAGCCAAGCCTCAACCACAGATACGCAGTATTTT. Translated, it gives CASSQASTTDTQYF.

The chain is built from TRBV19 and TRBJ2-2; D might be TRBD2 (6 bases). Trimming shortened V by 4 bases and J by 4 bases, and 10 bases separated the two germline ends. The germline gives CDR1 LNHDA, CDR2 SQIVND (reference sequence). The CDR3 is made up of 14 amino acids. As DNA, the CDR3 is TGTGCCAGTAGTAAAAGGGGAGGCACCGGGGAGCTGTTTTTT. It translates to CASSKRGGTGELFF.

The chain employs TRBV7-3 and TRBJ2-2; D is perhaps TRBD1 (6 bases). Germline V CDR1 and CDR2: SGHTA, FQGTGA. V was clipped by 1 base and J by 1 base, with 10 bases between them. The CDR3 is 16 residues long. The CDR3 nucleotides read TGTGCCAGCAGCTTAAGGCGAGGGGGGAACACCGGGGAGCTGTTTTTT. Protein product: CASSLRRGGNTGELFF.

The CDR3 is CASSAQGTARGNQPQHF. DNA of the CDR3: TGTGCCAGCAGCGCTCAGGGAACGGCTAGGGGCAATCAGCCCCAGCATTTT. The chain combines TRBV5-5 with TRBJ1-5, with D possibly being TRBD1 (5 bases). The CDR3 is 17 amino acids. V lost 4 bases and J 2 bases, leaving 19 bases between the germline ends. CDR1 and CDR2 (germline): SGHKS, YYEKEE (reference sequence).

The chain combines TRBV7-2 with TRBJ1-1; D is possibly TRBD1 (5 bases). The CDR3 contains 14 residues. V dropped 4 bases and J dropped 1 base, with 10 bases sitting between them. Germline CDR1 and CDR2: SGHTA and FQGNSA. CDR3 nucleotides: TGTGCCAGCAGCTGGTCAGGACAGAACACTGAAGCTTTCTTT. Translated, it gives CASSWSGQNTEAFF. Full variable domain (rest looked up from reference TRBV7-2 and TRBJ1-1): GAGVSQSPSNKVTEKGKDVELRCDPISGHTALYWYRQSLGQGLEFLIYFQGNSAPDKSGLPSDRFSAERTGGSVSTLTIQRTQQEDSAVYLCASSWSGQNTEAFFGQGTRLTVV.

The chain joins TRBV4-1 to TRBJ2-5; 8 bases are shared with TRBD2. V shed 4 bases and J 1 base; nucleotides not matched to a gene: 2. This CDR3 spans 14 amino acids. Germline assignment: CDR1 MGHRA and CDR2 YSYEKL. The CDR3 DNA reads as TGCGCCAGCAGCCCTGGACTAGCCCAAGAGACCCAGTACTTC. Its protein product is CASSPGLAQETQYF.

V usage is TRBV28 and J usage is TRBJ2-2; 7 bases map to TRBD1. With V trimmed by 9 bases and J by 2 bases, 12 bases remained unmatched. The CDR3 has 16 residues. Germline assignment: CDR1 MDHEN and CDR2 SYDVKM. The CDR3 sequence is CASHEGAQVNTGELFF. For the CDR3, the DNA is TGTGCCAGTCATGAGGGGGCACAGGTTAACACCGGGGAGCTGTTTTTT. Full variable domain (rest looked up from reference TRBV28 and TRBJ2-2): DVKVTQSSRYLVKRTGEKVFLECVQDMDHENMFWYRQDPGLGLRLIYFSYDVKMKEKGDIPEGYSVSREKKERFSLILESASTNQTSMYLCASHEGAQVNTGELFFGEGSRLTVL.

This chain links TRBV7-9 with TRBJ1-1; the D gene is possibly TRBD1 (6 bases). CDR3 length: 15 residues. Germline V gene data show CDR1 as SEHNR and CDR2 as FQNEAQ (reference sequence). V shed 3 bases and J shed 4 bases, with 15 bases lying between them. CDR3 region: CASSLGDTTSTEAFF. The CDR3 bases are TGTGCCAGCAGCTTGGGGGACACAACTTCCACTGAAGCTTTCTTT.

The chain joins TRBV5-8 to TRBJ1-4; D possibly corresponds to TRBD1 (6 bases). With 4 bases removed from V and 0 bases from J, the gap between germline ends came to 16 bases. The CDR3 spans 17 residues. In germline, CDR1 is SGHTS, CDR2 YDEGEE. CDR3 coding DNA: TGTGCCAGCAGCCTATACAGGGCGCCGTCAACTAATGAAAAACTGTTTTTT. Translation gives CASSLYRAPSTNEKLFF.

The CDR3 DNA reads TGTGCCGTCCGGGACAGGGGCAATCAGCCCCAGCATTTT. Its protein is CAVRDRGNQPQHF. V gene TRBV10-3 combines with J gene TRBJ1-5, with 9 bases that match TRBD1. After removal of 11 bases from V and 2 bases from J, the junction contained 4 bases not matched to a gene. CDR3 length equals 13 residues. From germline, CDR1 is ENHRY and CDR2 SYGVKD.

The gene calls are TRBV5-5 and TRBJ2-7; 8 positions match TRBD2. CDR1 and CDR2 (germline): SGHKS, YYEKEE (reference sequence). The J segment lost 1 base and the V segment lost 5 bases, leaving 11 bases of the junction unmatched. The CDR3 consists of 16 residues. CDR3 DNA: TGTGCCAGCAGTCTTTCAAGCGGGAGTGTTTCCTACGAGCAGTACTTC. It specifies CASSLSSGSVSYEQYF.

The rearrangement links TRBV18 to TRBJ2-1, with D uncertain. Per the germline V gene, CDR1 is KGHSH and CDR2 is LQKENI. This CDR3 contains 13 residues. Between the trimmed V and J ends, which lost 4 bases and 5 bases, there was a span of 9 bases. As DNA, the CDR3 is TGTGCCAGCTCACTACGACTCGACAATGAGCAGTTCTTC. Protein sequence: CASSLRLDNEQFF.

This clone was recorded only once. The chain is built from TRBV5-4 and TRBJ2-5, with D possibly being TRBD2 (6 bases). V lost 4 bases, J lost 5 bases, and 15 bases lay in between. The CDR3 contains 14 residues. Germline V gene data show CDR1 as SGHNT and CDR2 as YYREEE (reference sequence). The chain's CDR3 is CASSLQRGIETQYF. CDR3 DNA: TGTGCCAGCAGCCTCCAACGGGGGATCGAGACCCAGTACTTC.

This clone was observed a single time. The chain has TRBV11-2 and TRBJ1-1; D is perhaps TRBD1 (6 bases). Germline CDR1 reads SGHAT; CDR2 reads FQNNGV. The CDR3 runs to 13 residues. V lost 6 bases and J 5 bases, leaving 13 bases between the germline ends. The CDR3 reads CASRRHRETEAFF. Written as DNA, the CDR3 is TGTGCCAGCAGACGCCACAGGGAGACTGAAGCTTTCTTT. The full variable domain, completed using reference TRBV11-2 and TRBJ1-1, is EAGVAQSPRYKIIEKRQSVAFWCNPISGHATLYWYQQILGQGPKLLIQFQNNGVVDDSQLPKDRFSAERLKGVDSTLKIQPAKLEDSAVYLCASRRHRETEAFFGQGTRLTVV.

The chain recombines TRBV28 with TRBJ2-5; 8 nucleotides align to TRBD1. The CDR3 is made up of 16 amino acids. With V trimmed by 7 bases and J by 1 base, 11 bases remained unmatched. From germline, CDR1 is MDHEN and CDR2 SYDVKM. CDR3 region: CASIRQGTGVQETQYF. The CDR3 DNA reads TGTGCCAGCATCAGGCAGGGGACAGGAGTCCAAGAGACCCAGTACTTC.

The rearrangement uses TRBV2 and TRBJ1-5, with 8 bases that match TRBD1. There are 15 residues in the CDR3. Germline V CDR1 and CDR2: SNHLY, FYNNEI. V shed 6 bases and J 6 bases; nucleotides not matched to a gene: 10. CDR3 nucleotide sequence: TGTGCCAGCAGACTCACAGGGGGAAGGTTTCAGCCCCAGCATTTT. It is translated as CASRLTGGRFQPQHF.

The rearrangement uses TRBV7-9 and TRBJ2-3, with 13 bases lining up with TRBD2. V dropped 5 bases and J dropped 4; count of bases not matched to a gene: 15. CDR1 is SEHNR, CDR2 FQNEAQ, per germline (reference sequence). The CDR3 is made up of 19 amino acids. The CDR3 reads CASSMIRRTSGSLADTQYF. The CDR3 nucleotides read TGTGCCAGCAGCATGATCCGGCGGACTAGCGGGAGTCTAGCAGATACGCAGTATTTT.

This clone has a single count. The chain employs TRBV4-1 and TRBJ2-7; D not certain. Trimming shortened V by 4 bases and J by 5 bases, and 12 bases separated the two germline ends. Germline CDR1 and CDR2: MGHRA and YSYEKL. The CDR3 consists of 13 residues. DNA of the CDR3: TGCGCCAGCAGCCCCGAAAGTTGGAACGAGCAGTACTTC. Its translation: CASSPESWNEQYF.

In regard to this clone: Other DNA variants within this sample encode the same CDR3. The chain carries TRBV28 and TRBJ2-7; the match to TRBD2 covers 8 bases. CDR1 MDHEN and CDR2 SYDVKM come from the germline V gene. CDR3 size: 15 residues. V was clipped by 4 bases and J by 2 bases; unmatched bases: 7. CDR3 sequence (DNA): TGTGCCAGCAGTTCCCCAGGACTAGCCCCCTACGAGCAGTACTTC. It is translated as CASSSPGLAPYEQYF. Drawing the rest from reference TRBV28 and TRBJ2-7, the complete variable domain is DVKVTQSSRYLVKRTGEKVFLECVQDMDHENMFWYRQDPGLGLRLIYFSYDVKMKEKGDIPEGYSVSREKKERFSLILESASTNQTSMYLCASSSPGLAPYEQYFGPGTRLTVT.

V and J are TRBV29-1 and TRBJ1-1; no firm D call. Trimming pared 8 bases from V and 4 bases from J, leaving 11 bases between. There are 11 residues in the CDR3. Germline CDR1 reads SQVTM; CDR2 reads ANQGSEA. Here the CDR3 DNA reads TGCAGCTCAATAAGAGGCACTGAAGCTTTCTTT. Protein sequence: CSSIRGTEAFF.

The V call is TRBV6-1, the J call TRBJ2-2, with unresolved D. The V gene's germline CDR1 is MNHNS and CDR2 SASEGT. CDR3 size: 15 residues. V lost 3 bases and J lost 7, with 15 bases in between. Here the CDR3 reads CASSDLGSSIGELFF. In nucleotides, the CDR3 is TGTGCCAGCAGTGACCTGGGCAGTAGTATCGGGGAGCTGTTTTTT.

This clone has a single count. This chain links TRBV27 with TRBJ2-3; 10 bases match TRBD2. The CDR3 length is 16 residues. Germline lookup yields CDR1 MNHEY and CDR2 SMNVEV (reference sequence). Unmatched junction bases numbered 8, after V lost 6 bases and J lost 2 bases. Here the CDR3 DNA reads TGTGCCAGCAGCAAAATAGGACTAGCGGACACAGATACGCAGTATTTT. Its translation is CASSKIGLADTDTQYF.

The chain is built from TRBV10-1 and TRBJ2-1; 9 bases line up with TRBD2. Germline CDR1 WNHNN, CDR2 SYGVQD (reference sequence). Trimming at V came to 2 bases and at J to 8 bases, leaving 13 bases not matched to a gene. This CDR3 spans 17 amino acids. The CDR3 region has the DNA TGCGCCAGCAGTGAGAACCCCCCTGCGGGAGGGAGAGATGAGCAGTTCTTC. It specifies CASSENPPAGGRDEQFF.

Remarks on this clone: Other nucleotide sequences in the sample specify the same CDR3. The chain's CDR3 is CASSVDTSTDTQYF. The CDR3, as DNA: TGTGCCAGCAGTGTGGACACCAGCACAGATACGCAGTATTTT. V gene TRBV2 combines with J gene TRBJ2-3; TRBD1 might be the D (5 bases). Germline loops: CDR1 SNHLY, CDR2 FYNNEI. The CDR3 extends over 14 amino acids. V gave up 4 bases and J gave up 0 bases, with 8 bases separating them.

CDR3: CASSLLKTSGRTDTQYF. The CDR3 bases are TGTGCCAGCAGCTTACTCAAGACTAGCGGGAGAACAGATACGCAGTATTTT. The V and J genes are TRBV7-3 and TRBJ2-3; 12 bases align to TRBD2. Per the germline V gene, CDR1 is SGHTA and CDR2 is FQGTGA. The trim removed 2 bases at V and 3 bases at J, leaving 6 bases unmatched. There are 17 residues in the CDR3. The full variable domain, completed using reference TRBV7-3 and TRBJ2-3, is GAGVSQTPSNKVTEKGKYVELRCDPISGHTALYWYRQSLGQGPEFLIYFQGTGAADDSGLPNDRFFAVRPEGSVSTLKIQRTERGDSAVYLCASSLLKTSGRTDTQYFGPGTRLTVL.

The rearrangement uses TRBV28 and TRBJ1-1; D is unresolved. Trimming cost V 6 bases and J 3 bases, with 14 bases left between them. The CDR3 covers 14 residues. The germline V gene encodes CDR1 MDHEN and CDR2 SYDVKM. The CDR3 loop is CASSIVQPDTEAFF. The DNA of the CDR3 is TGTGCCAGCAGCATCGTTCAACCCGACACTGAAGCTTTCTTT.

The genes are TRBV6-5 and TRBJ1-2, with D possibly matching TRBD1 (5 bases). The V gene lost 10 bases and the J gene lost 7 bases, with 22 bases spanning the gap. CDR3 length: 14 residues. Germline CDR1 is MNHEY and CDR2 is SVGAGI. The CDR3 nucleotides are TGTGCCACCCTTCCCAAGGGGAGACTGTCTGGCTACACCTTC. As protein: CATLPKGRLSGYTF.

This chain links TRBV4-1 with TRBJ2-3; no definite D call. Trimming took off 4 bases at V and 1 base at J, with 9 bases between the two ends. The CDR3 spans 14 residues. The germline gives CDR1 MGHRA, CDR2 YSYEKL. The CDR3 nucleotides are TGCGCCAGCAGCCCCCCCGTGCGCACAGATACGCAGTATTTT. Residues: CASSPPVRTDTQYF.

The rearrangement uses TRBV6-5 and TRBJ2-7; perhaps TRBD2 as D (5 bases). V was pared by 0 bases and J by 0 bases, with 12 bases between. CDR3 length: 16 amino acids. The germline V gene has CDR1 MNHEY and CDR2 SVGAGI. The CDR3 nucleotides read TGTGCCAGCAGTTACTCCGCTAGCCGGAGCTCCTACGAGCAGTACTTC. Translating gives CASSYSASRSSYEQYF.

The chain employs TRBV7-2 and TRBJ1-1; D remains ambiguous. This CDR3 region has 16 residues. Germline V gives CDR1 SGHTA, CDR2 FQGNSA. Trimming left V 1 base short and J 1 base short, with 13 bases between. CDR3 sequence: CASSLDRSRSNTEAFF. CDR3 in DNA: TGTGCCAGCAGCTTAGATCGGTCAAGGTCGAACACTGAAGCTTTCTTT.